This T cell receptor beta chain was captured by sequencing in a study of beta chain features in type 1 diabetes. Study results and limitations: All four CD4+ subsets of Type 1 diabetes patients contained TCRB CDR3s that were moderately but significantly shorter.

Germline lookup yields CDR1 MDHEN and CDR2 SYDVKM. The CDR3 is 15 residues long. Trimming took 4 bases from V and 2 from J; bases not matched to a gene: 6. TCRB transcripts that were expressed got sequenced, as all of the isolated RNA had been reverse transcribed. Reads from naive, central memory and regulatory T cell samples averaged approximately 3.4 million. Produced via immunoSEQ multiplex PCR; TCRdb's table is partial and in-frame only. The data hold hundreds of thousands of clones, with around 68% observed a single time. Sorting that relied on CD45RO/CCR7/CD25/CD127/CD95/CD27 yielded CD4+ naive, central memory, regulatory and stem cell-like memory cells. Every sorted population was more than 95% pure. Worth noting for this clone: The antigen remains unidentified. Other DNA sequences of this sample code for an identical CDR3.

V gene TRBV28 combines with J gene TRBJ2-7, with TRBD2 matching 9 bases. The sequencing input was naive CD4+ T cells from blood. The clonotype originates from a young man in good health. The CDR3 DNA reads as TGTGCCAGCAGTTCTCTCGCGGGAGGGACCTACGAGCAGTACTTC. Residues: CASSSLAGGTYEQYF.